These 5 T cell receptor beta chains were sequenced from one sample in a study of cytomegalovirus exposure and HLA in healthy donors. PCR used 60 Vbeta primers and 13 Jbeta primers. Generated by immunoSEQ multiplex PCR, the TCRdb table keeps only in-frame clones and is missing some. The data contain more than 150,000 clones, approximately 84% of them singletons. Sequencing was carried out using PBMCs. Receptor source: a woman between 45 and 65 years old in good health and CMV-seropositive.

This chain uses TRBV11-2 with TRBJ2-5; D may be TRBD1 (5 bases). V was clipped by 5 bases and J by 3 bases, with 16 bases between them. Germline CDR1 SGHAT, CDR2 FQNNGV. The CDR3 is made up of 15 amino acids. The CDR3 region is CASSTPRTLEETQYF. CDR3 bases: TGTGCCAGCAGCACTCCTAGGACATTAGAAGAGACCCAGTACTTC.

V gene TRBV9 combines with J gene TRBJ2-5; maybe TRBD2 (5 bases). The DNA end is a closer match to TRBJ2-7, so the J assignment may be wrong. CDR3 length: 15 residues. Germline values: CDR1 SGDLS, CDR2 YYNGEE. The CDR3 region is CASSPSLGSSYEQYF. The DNA of the CDR3 is TGTGCCAGCAGCCCAAGCCTAGGGAGCTCCTACGAGCAGTACTTC.

The sample holds one count of this clone. The chain is built from TRBV7-9 and TRBJ1-1, with D possibly being TRBD1 (5 bases). The germline V gene encodes CDR1 SEHNR and CDR2 FQNEAQ (reference sequence). Trimming pared 5 bases from V and 11 bases from J, leaving 27 bases between. CDR3 length equals 16 residues. The CDR3, as DNA: TGTGCCAGCAGCCTTACAGGCCCAGTAGGATTTGGTGAGGCTTTCTTT. Translating gives CASSLTGPVGFGEAFF.

The J gene is TRBJ1-2, the V gene TRBV2; D might be TRBD1 (6 bases). The V gene's germline CDR1 is SNHLY and CDR2 FYNNEI. There are 14 residues in the CDR3. V was clipped by 6 bases and J by 1 base, with 12 bases between them. The CDR3 sequence: CASSRGGDNYGYTF. The CDR3 DNA is TGTGCCAGCAGCCGAGGGGGGGATAACTATGGCTACACCTTC.

The chain carries TRBV5-6 and TRBJ2-2; TRBD2 matches at 12 bases. V dropped 2 bases and J dropped 6; count of bases not matched to a gene: 5. The CDR3 consists of 16 residues. Germline V lookup: CDR1 SGHDT, CDR2 YYEEEE. In nucleotides, the CDR3 is TGTGCCAGCAGCTTTCTAGCGGGGGGGCGAGCCGGGGAGCTGTTTTTT. Its protein product is CASSFLAGGRAGELFF.